What follows is one TCR beta chain and its context. The record originates from a study of Ad26.COV2.S vaccination and SARS-CoV-2 variants. The CDR3 consists of 15 residues. Germline V lookup: CDR1 SGHTA, CDR2 FQGNSA. Between the trimmed V and J ends, which lost 5 bases and 4 bases, there was a span of 18 bases. The treatment denotes: 15 to 20 received Ad26.COV2.S at low or high dose, single or two shots; five or six received placebo; per-sample allocation not given. Collection of samples fell on day 63 after the first vaccine or placebo injection. The repertoire was sequenced with immunoSEQ multiplex PCR; TCRdb's copy has only in-frame clones and lacks some. The table has some 250,000 clones, roughly 90% seen once; the top ten hold approximately 11%.

Material: peripheral blood, obtained in a trial of Ad26.COV2.S vaccine versus placebo. The TCR originated in a person aged 18-65 years who received the Ad26.COV2.S COVID-19 vaccine or a placebo. V and J are TRBV7-2 and TRBJ2-7, with unresolved D. The CDR3 coding sequence is TGTGCCAGCAGCCCTAGGCCGGGTCCTCTATACGAGCAGTACTTC. Translated: CASSPRPGPLYEQYF.